The next 17 T cell receptor beta chains were all read from a single sample in a study of T cell responses to AZD1222 COVID-19 vaccine. TCRdb keeps only in-frame clones here, not all; method: immunoSEQ multiplex PCR. The sample includes 150,000 to 200,000 clones, roughly 92% of them seen just once. The sample consisted of peripheral blood, taken on day 0 of AZD1222 vaccination. The origin of the receptors is an adult in good health.

This clone was counted once. This chain links TRBV7-2 with TRBJ2-4; D is ambiguous. V was cut by 3 bases and J by 3 bases, with 6 bases left in between. Germline CDR1 and CDR2: SGHTA and FQGNSA. This CDR3 region has 13 residues. The CDR3 loop is CASSLDGKNIQYF. In DNA form, the CDR3 reads TGTGCCAGCAGCTTGGACGGCAAAAACATTCAGTACTTC.

The chain has TRBV4-1 and TRBJ1-2, with a tentative D call TRBD1 (6 bases). Trimming shortened V by 1 base and J by 4 bases, and 10 bases separated the two germline ends. The CDR3 loop spans 14 amino acids. CDR1 and CDR2 from the germline V gene are MGHRA and YSYEKL. The CDR3 spells CASSQAQGFYGYTF. The CDR3 nucleotides read TGCGCCAGCAGCCAAGCACAGGGTTTCTATGGCTACACCTTC.

This chain links TRBV6-6 with TRBJ2-2, with D unresolved. Germline lookup yields CDR1 MNHNY and CDR2 SVGAGI (reference sequence). The CDR3 sequence is 13 residues long. V shed 4 bases and J shed 4 bases, with 7 bases lying between them. The chain's CDR3 is CASSFKPTGELFF. CDR3 DNA sequence: TGTGCCAGCAGTTTCAAGCCCACCGGGGAGCTGTTTTTT.

The chain links TRBV7-9 to TRBJ2-1; 7 nucleotides align to TRBD2. This CDR3 spans 15 amino acids. CDR1 and CDR2 (germline): SEHNR, FQNEAQ (reference sequence). J was trimmed by 3 bases and V by 3 bases; bases with no gene match: 5. The CDR3 nucleotides read TGTGCCAGCAGCTTGGGGCGGGAGAGCTACAATGAGCAGTTCTTC. This codes for CASSLGRESYNEQFF. Looking up the rest from reference TRBV7-9 and TRBJ2-1 gives the full variable domain: DTGVSQNPRHKITKRGQNVTFRCDPISEHNRLYWYRQTLGQGPEFLTYFQNEAQLEKSRLLSDRFSAERPKGSFSTLEIQRTEQGDSAMYLCASSLGRESYNEQFFGPGTRLTVL.

J is TRBJ2-1 and V is TRBV3-1 (or the pseudogene TRBV3-2), with TRBD2 matching over 13 bases. Germline assignment: CDR1 LGHDT and CDR2 YNNKEL (reference sequence). The length of the CDR3 is 16 residues. V lost 7 bases to trimming and J lost 5 bases; unmatched junction nucleotides: 8. Here the CDR3 DNA reads TGTGCCAGCATACAAAGGGGGACTAGCGGGGACAATGAGCAGTTCTTC. It codes for CASIQRGTSGDNEQFF.

The rearrangement joins TRBV6-5 to TRBJ1-4; D gene ambiguous. CDR3 length: 15 amino acids. Trimming left V 2 bases short and J 8 bases short, with 15 bases between. In germline, CDR1 is MNHEY, CDR2 SVGAGI. The CDR3 coding sequence is TGTGCCAGCAGTTACCTACAGCTAACCAAGGAAAAACTGTTTTTT. Translated, it gives CASSYLQLTKEKLFF.

This clone is a singleton in its sample. The CDR3 DNA sequence: TGCGCCAGCAGCTTGGGGCAGCTCCACTATGGCTACACCTTC. It translates to CASSLGQLHYGYTF. The V call is TRBV5-1, the J call TRBJ1-2; unclear D gene. Germline lookup yields CDR1 SGHRS and CDR2 YFSETQ. Trimming removed 0 bases from V and 3 bases from J, with 9 bases in between. This CDR3 spans 14 amino acids.

V gene TRBV3-1 (or the pseudogene TRBV3-2) combines with J gene TRBJ1-5, with D unclear. V was cut by 0 bases and J by 4 bases, with 4 bases left in between. Germline V gives CDR1 LGHDT, CDR2 YNNKEL (reference sequence). This CDR3 is 13 amino acids long. CDR3 DNA: TGTGCCAGCAGCCAAGACCTTAATCAGCCCCAGCATTTT. Its protein product is CASSQDLNQPQHF.

This chain uses TRBV9 with TRBJ1-1; D is undetermined. The CDR3 sequence is 13 residues long. Between the trimmed V and J ends, which lost 4 bases and 0 bases, there was a span of 7 bases. Germline values: CDR1 SGDLS, CDR2 YYNGEE. CDR3 bases: TGTGCCAGCAGCCCCCGGGTGAACACTGAAGCTTTCTTT. Amino acid sequence: CASSPRVNTEAFF.

CDR3 DNA sequence: TGTGCCAGCAGCCGGATAGGCATATCCGCTACCGGCTACACCTTC. Protein sequence: CASSRIGISATGYTF. The V call is TRBV5-6, the J call TRBJ1-2, with D uncertain. The CDR3 has 15 amino acids. Germline V gene lookup returns CDR1 SGHDT and CDR2 YYEEEE. Trimming pared 4 bases from V and 8 bases from J, leaving 21 bases between.

The rearrangement uses TRBV5-8 and TRBJ1-1; D might be TRBD1 (6 bases). The V and J ends lost 3 bases and 5 bases respectively, with 11 bases between them. Germline lookup yields CDR1 SGHTS and CDR2 YDEGEE. CDR3 size: 13 residues. CDR3 nucleotides: TGTGCCAGCAGCTGGGGAAGGGGGACTGAAGCTTTCTTT. As protein: CASSWGRGTEAFF.

This clone appeared once. The J gene is TRBJ2-2, the V gene TRBV9; 7 bases align to TRBD1. Per germline, CDR1 SGDLS and CDR2 YYNGEE. The trim removed 3 bases at V and 0 bases at J, leaving 5 bases unmatched. This CDR3 contains 16 residues. CDR3 sequence reads: CASSASGTANTGELFF. The CDR3 DNA is TGTGCCAGCAGCGCGTCCGGGACAGCGAACACCGGGGAGCTGTTTTTT.

The chain combines TRBV18 with TRBJ1-3; D is uncertain. Between the trimmed V and J ends, which lost 1 base and 2 bases, there was a span of 3 bases. The length of the CDR3 is 13 residues. The germline gives CDR1 KGHSH, CDR2 LQKENI. CDR3 residues: CASSPQTGNTIYF. In DNA, the CDR3 is TGTGCCAGCTCACCACAAACTGGAAACACCATATATTTT.

The CDR3 loop reads CASTSQRDTEAFF. The CDR3 DNA reads as TGTGCCAGCACCTCGCAAAGGGACACTGAAGCTTTCTTT. The V gene is TRBV4-2, the J gene TRBJ1-1; unclear D gene. V was pared by 7 bases and J by 3 bases, with 12 bases between. The CDR3 has 13 residues. Germline V gives CDR1 LGHNA, CDR2 YNFKEQ.

The chain carries TRBV19 and TRBJ2-7, with 7 bases lining up with TRBD2. Germline V gives CDR1 LNHDA, CDR2 SQIVND (reference sequence). There are 14 residues in the CDR3. V trimming: 3 bases; J trimming: 1 base; junction bases outside the gene matches: 3. CDR3 sequence reads: CASSIAGVSYEQYF. The DNA of the CDR3 is TGTGCCAGTAGTATTGCGGGGGTTTCCTACGAGCAGTACTTC.

The rearrangement links TRBV9 to TRBJ1-5; no clear D gene. Trimming removed 4 bases from V and 6 bases from J, with 17 bases in between. This CDR3 has 15 amino acids. Germline V lookup: CDR1 SGDLS, CDR2 YYNGEE. The CDR3 DNA sequence: TGTGCCAGCAGCTCTGGGTTCGGGCACAGTCAGCCCCAGCATTTT. This gives the protein CASSSGFGHSQPQHF.

The rearrangement joins TRBV7-2 to TRBJ2-5; 12 positions match TRBD2. V lost 1 base to trimming and J lost 5 bases; unmatched junction nucleotides: 2. The CDR3 length is 15 residues. Germline V CDR1 and CDR2: SGHTA, FQGNSA. Here the CDR3 DNA reads TGTGCCAGCAGCTTAGGACTAGCGGGGGTTGAGACCCAGTACTTC. This encodes CASSLGLAGVETQYF. The full variable domain, its missing parts supplied by reference TRBV7-2 and TRBJ2-5, is GAGVSQSPSNKVTEKGKDVELRCDPISGHTALYWYRQSLGQGLEFLIYFQGNSAPDKSGLPSDRFSAERTGGSVSTLTIQRTQQEDSAVYLCASSLGLAGVETQYFGPGTRLLVL.